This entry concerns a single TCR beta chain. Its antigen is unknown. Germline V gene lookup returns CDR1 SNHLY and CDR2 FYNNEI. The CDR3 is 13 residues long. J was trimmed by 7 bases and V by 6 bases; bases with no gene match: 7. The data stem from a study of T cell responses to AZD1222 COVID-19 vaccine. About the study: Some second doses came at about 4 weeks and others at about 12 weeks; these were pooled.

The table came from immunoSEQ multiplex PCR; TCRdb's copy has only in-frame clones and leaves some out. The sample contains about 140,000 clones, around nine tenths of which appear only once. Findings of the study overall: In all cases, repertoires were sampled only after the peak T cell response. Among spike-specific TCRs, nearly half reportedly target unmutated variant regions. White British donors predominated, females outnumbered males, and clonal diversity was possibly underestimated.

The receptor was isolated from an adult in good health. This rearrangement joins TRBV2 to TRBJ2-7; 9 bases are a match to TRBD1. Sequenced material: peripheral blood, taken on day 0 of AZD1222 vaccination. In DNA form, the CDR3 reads TGTGCCAGCAGAGACAGGGGGTCTGGAGAGCAGTACTTC. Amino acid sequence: CASRDRGSGEQYF.